This TCR beta chain emerged from a study of T-cell memory formation after mild COVID-19. Whole-study context: TCR clusters were mostly confined to one donor each. Study findings and constraints: Of the contracting clones, CD4+ ones lay mainly in CM and EM, and CD8+ ones in EMRA. Later expanders leaned CD4+, whereas day 15 to 85 contracting clones were balanced CD4/CD8.

Remarks on this clonotype: No antigen is known for it.

Germline V lookup: CDR1 SGHAT, CDR2 FQDESV (reference sequence). V lost 6 bases and J lost 4, with 14 bases in between. The CDR3 contains 14 residues. TCRdb analysed the 5' RACE reads with MiXCR anew, one entry per CDR3 protein. This sample has some 320,000 distinct CDR3 sequences, with approximately 15% found just once. The sequenced material came from PBMCs or a T cell subset sorted from them (not recorded which). This chain links TRBV11-1 with TRBJ2-3; tentative D call: TRBD2 (7 bases). This sequence was found in a man between 18 and 35 years old who had mild COVID-19 (a few samples of this study predate the infection). Cell type and time point are not known. The CDR3, as DNA: TGTGCCAGCAGTCGAGGGGGGGCCTCAGATACGCAGTATTTT. Its translation: CASSRGGASDTQYF. The full variable domain, in which reference TRBV11-1 and TRBJ2-3 provide the parts outside the CDR3, is EAEVAQSPRYKITEKSQAVAFWCDPISGHATLYWYRQILGQGPELLVQFQDESVVDDSQLPKDRFSAERLKGVDSTLKIQPAELGDSAMYLCASSRGGASDTQYFGPGTRLTVL.